These 21 T cell receptor beta chains originate from one sample sequenced in a study of T cells in women clearing cervical HPV infection. Profiling relied on immunoSEQ multiplex PCR, and the TCRdb table lists in-frame clones only, not all of them. The listing contains 25,000 to 35,000 clones. Sequencing was done on a sample of blood buffy coat. All receptors derive from a woman between 18 and 70 years old with a cervical HPV16 infection that either progressed to CIN3+ or cleared (not recorded which).

Comments on this clone: The CDR3 extends 3 residues past the end of the read, so its final part is completed from the germline J gene. This chain links TRBV6-1 with TRBJ2-7; the D gene is possibly TRBD2 (5 bases). This CDR3 has 16 residues. Germline CDR1 MNHNS, CDR2 SASEGT. The V and J ends lost 4 bases and 0 bases respectively, with 16 bases between them. The DNA read from the CDR3 is TGTGCCAGCAGTGTAGGGCGGGCCCCACTCTCCTACGAG. Amino acid sequence: CASSVGRAPLSYE. The whole CDR3 sequence reads CASSVGRAPLSYEQYF.

With respect to this clone: The CDR3 goes on 3 residues after the read ends, and that part is filled in from the germline J gene. This chain uses TRBV11-2 with TRBJ2-1; the match to TRBD2 covers 8 bases. This CDR3 contains 12 residues. Germline V gene data show CDR1 as SGHAT and CDR2 as FQNNGV. V lost 9 bases and J lost 9; bases outside the gene matches: 7. The covered CDR3 bases are TGTGCCAGTCTAGCGGGCGGTTTTGAG. Amino acids: CASLAGGFE. The entire CDR3 protein is CASLAGGFEQFF.

This chain's CDR3 is CATRKTGGADTQYF. Incomplete CDR3 DNA: TGTGCCACACGAAAGACGGGAGGGGCAGATACG. J is TRBJ2-3 and V is TRBV19; 8 nucleotides align to TRBD2. Sequencing ends 3 residues short of the CDR3 end; the germline J gene provides the rest. Looked up from germline, CDR1 is LNHDA and CDR2 is SQIVND (reference sequence). J gave up 4 bases and V 10 bases, and 10 bases lay outside the gene matches. The CDR3 is made up of 14 amino acids.

Turning to this clone: The read terminates 3 residues ahead of where the CDR3 ends, so the germline J gene completes it. This chain uses TRBV10-2 with TRBJ2-1; TRBD2 matches 9 bases. Trimming at V came to 10 bases and at J to 7 bases, leaving 8 bases not matched to a gene. CDR1 WSHSY and CDR2 SAAADI come from the germline V gene. The CDR3 extends over 13 amino acids. Incomplete CDR3 DNA: TGCGCCATCTTACTAGCGGGCAGAAATGAG. Its translation: CAILLAGRNE. The whole CDR3 region reads CAILLAGRNEQFF.

Details on this clone: The read terminates 3 residues before the CDR3 end, so the remaining end is supplied by the germline J gene. The rearrangement joins TRBV2 to TRBJ2-4; D might be TRBD1 (5 bases). The CDR3 runs to 14 residues. Between the trimmed V and J ends, which lost 4 bases and 8 bases, there was a span of 15 bases. Germline V gives CDR1 SNHLY, CDR2 FYNNEI. The sequenced CDR3 bases are TGTGCCAGCAGTGTAAGCGCGGTCAGGGACATT. Amino acids: CASSVSAVRDI. The CDR3, in full, reads CASSVSAVRDIQYF.

Turning to this clone: The read finishes 3 residues shy of the CDR3 end, and the germline J gene is used to complete it. This chain uses TRBV30 with TRBJ1-4, with D uncertain. V was pared by 7 bases and J by 0 bases, with 9 bases between. Germline V gene data show CDR1 as GTSNPN and CDR2 as SVGIG (reference sequence). The CDR3 extends over 13 amino acids. The covered CDR3 bases are TGTGCCTCTGGGCGAACAACTAATGAAAAA. This codes for CASGRTTNEK. From start to end, the CDR3 is CASGRTTNEKLFF.

Worth noting for this clone: The observed sequence ends 3 residues before the CDR3 terminus, with the missing tail filled in from the germline J gene. This chain connects TRBV18 to TRBJ2-3, with D possibly being TRBD1 (5 bases). CDR3 length equals 14 residues. Trimming left V 4 bases short and J 2 bases short, with 10 bases between. Germline loops: CDR1 KGHSH, CDR2 LQKENI. CDR3 protein: CASSQGAYTDTQYF. CDR3 DNA (partial): TGTGCCAGCTCACAAGGGGCCTACACAGATACG.

On this clone: The read finishes 3 residues shy of the CDR3 end, and the germline J gene is used to complete it. This chain links TRBV30 with TRBJ2-6; tentatively, D is TRBD1 (6 bases). The CDR3 runs 18 residues. The germline gives CDR1 GTSNPN, CDR2 SVGIG (reference sequence). V gave up 0 bases and J gave up 0 bases, with 15 bases separating them. The CDR3 bases that were read are TGTGCCTGGAGTGTATATCTGGGCAGGGGCTCTGGGGCCAACGTC. It specifies CAWSVYLGRGSGANV. The whole CDR3 is CAWSVYLGRGSGANVLTF.

The covered CDR3 bases are TGCAGTGCTAGGGGACACACATACTACGAG. Its protein is CSARGHTYYE. In full, the CDR3 reads CSARGHTYYEQYF. This sequence joins TRBV20-1 and TRBJ2-7; maybe TRBD1 (6 bases). The read comes to an end 3 residues before the CDR3 does, leaving the germline J gene to fill in the end. Trimming removed 3 bases at V and 3 bases at J, with 12 bases between. Germline V gives CDR1 DFQATT, CDR2 SNEGSKA (reference sequence). The length of the CDR3 is 13 residues.

For this clone: The DNA ends 3 residues before the CDR3 does, and the rest of the CDR3 is filled in from the germline J gene. The V and J genes are TRBV7-8 and TRBJ1-2, with TRBD1 identical over 8 bases. The V gene end was trimmed by 5 bases and the J gene end by 6 bases; junction bases not matched to a gene: 8. The CDR3 is made up of 14 amino acids. The germline CDR1 and CDR2 sequences are SGHVS and FQNEAQ. The CDR3 DNA, read in part, is TGTGCCAGCAGCGCATCAGGGGGCCAAAATGGC. Amino acid sequence: CASSASGGQNG. The whole CDR3 region reads CASSASGGQNGYTF.

About this clone itself: The sequenced fragment ends 3 residues before the CDR3 boundary, so the rest is inferred from the germline J gene. The rearrangement uses TRBV7-6 and TRBJ2-7, with a possible D match to TRBD1 (6 bases). The CDR3 runs to 13 residues. Germline values: CDR1 SGHVS, CDR2 FNYEAQ. V shed 5 bases and J shed 5 bases, with 13 bases lying between them. CDR3 DNA, as far as it was read: TGTGCCAGCAGCAAACAGGGCTACGACGAG. Translation: CASSKQGYDE. The full CDR3 protein is CASSKQGYDEQYF.

The DNA read from the CDR3 is TGCGCCAGCAGCTTGGAAGCGGCCGTAGGGGCCAACGTC. Protein sequence: CASSLEAAVGANV. The full-length CDR3 reads as CASSLEAAVGANVLTF. The rearrangement links TRBV5-1 to TRBJ2-6; maybe TRBD2 (5 bases). The read ends 3 residues shy of where the CDR3 ends; the end is completed using the germline J gene. Trimming left V 0 bases short and J 4 bases short, with 11 bases between. The CDR3 runs 16 residues. CDR1 is SGHRS, CDR2 YFSETQ, per germline.

As regards this clone: The CDR3 end falls 3 residues outside the read, so it is completed with the germline J gene. This chain joins TRBV19 and TRBJ2-1; D perhaps matches TRBD2 (6 bases). The CDR3 spans 15 residues. Germline CDR1 reads LNHDA; CDR2 reads SQIVND (reference sequence). V was clipped by 5 bases and J by 2 bases, with 13 bases between them. The chain's CDR3 is CASSPPSGPYNEQFF. The DNA read from the CDR3 is TGTGCCAGTAGTCCCCCAAGCGGGCCCTACAATGAG.

Of note for this clone: The junction shows a germline mismatch at one end, possibly a read error. The CDR3 extends 3 residues past the end of the read, so its final part is completed from the germline J gene. This chain uses TRBV4-2 with TRBJ2-2; D is possibly TRBD1 (6 bases). This CDR3 comprises 16 residues. Germline V CDR1 and CDR2: LGHNA, YNFKEQ. Incomplete CDR3 DNA: TGCGCCAGCAGCCAAGATCGCAGGGGTGGCACCGGGGAG. Translated, it gives CASSQDRRGGTGE. The whole CDR3 reads CASSQDRRGGTGELFF.

Of note for this clone: The CDR3 is cut off 3 residues early in the read; its end comes from the germline J gene. The J gene is TRBJ2-2, the V gene TRBV20-1; 7 bases agree with TRBD1. This CDR3 has 14 amino acids. Germline CDR1 DFQATT, CDR2 SNEGSKA (reference sequence). CDR3 sequence reads: CSARGPFQGEKLFF. The part of the CDR3 DNA that was read is TGCAGTGCTAGAGGTCCTTTTCAGGGGGAAAAG.

A word on this clone: The CDR3 end is not reached by the read, which stops 3 residues before it; the germline J gene fills it in. The rearrangement joins TRBV20-1 to TRBJ1-1; no definite D call. CDR3 length: 13 amino acids. Looked up from germline, CDR1 is DFQATT and CDR2 is SNEGSKA (reference sequence). The covered CDR3 bases are TGCAGTGCTAGAGATCAACTTGCACCAAAA. This encodes CSARDQLAPK. The whole CDR3 sequence reads CSARDQLAPKAFF.

Remarks on this clone: The read ends 3 residues before the CDR3 terminus; that terminus is restored from the germline J gene. The V gene is TRBV30, the J gene TRBJ2-7; D is unresolved. The length of the CDR3 is 12 residues. V lost 3 bases, J lost 4 bases, and 10 bases lay in between. The germline V gene has CDR1 GTSNPN and CDR2 SVGIG (reference sequence). CDR3 bases read: TGTGCCTGGAGCCCAAACTCTTACGAG. It specifies CAWSPNSYE. The CDR3 reads in full as CAWSPNSYEQYF. Combining the CDR3 with reference TRBV30 and TRBJ2-7 gives the whole variable domain SQTIHQWPATLVQPVGSPLSLECTVEGTSNPNLYWYRQAAGRGLQLLFYSVGIGQISSEVPQNLSASRPQDRQFILSSKKLLLSDSGFYLCAWSPNSYEQYFGPGTRLTVT.

About this clone itself: The read halts 3 residues ahead of the CDR3 end, with the missing end drawn from the germline J gene. The rearrangement links TRBV25-1 to TRBJ2-5; D may be TRBD2 (7 bases). V gave up 5 bases and J gave up 0 bases, with 13 bases separating them. Germline V gene sequence: CDR1 MGHDK, CDR2 SYGVNS. This CDR3 spans 15 amino acids. The CDR3 protein is CASSRGEGDQETQYF. Partial CDR3 DNA: TGTGCCAGCAGTCGAGGGGAGGGGGACCAAGAGACC.

With regard to this clone: The read stops 3 residues short of the end of the CDR3; the missing end is completed from the germline J gene. The gene calls are TRBV7-2 and TRBJ2-1; TRBD1 agrees at 8 bases. The CDR3 has 14 amino acids. V gave up 5 bases and J gave up 8 bases; unmatched junction bases: 8. The germline V gene encodes CDR1 SGHTA and CDR2 FQGNSA. CDR3: CASSPRTGPHEQFF. The CDR3 DNA, read in part, is TGTGCCAGCAGCCCCCGGACAGGGCCGCATGAG.

On this clone itself: The read terminates 3 residues ahead of where the CDR3 ends, so the germline J gene completes it. The V and J genes are TRBV2 and TRBJ1-3; no definite D call. Trimming removed 5 bases from V and 1 base from J, with 6 bases in between. There are 13 residues in the CDR3. Per the germline V gene, CDR1 is SNHLY and CDR2 is FYNNEI. CDR3 DNA, as far as it was read: TGTGCCAGCAGTAGAGGGTCTGGAAACACC. It codes for CASSRGSGNT. The whole CDR3 sequence is CASSRGSGNTIYF.

With regard to this clone: The sequence runs out 3 residues before the end of the CDR3; the remainder is reconstructed from the germline J gene. The rearrangement uses TRBV20-1 and TRBJ1-6, with 11 bases identical to TRBD1. J lost 5 bases, V lost 6 bases, and 6 bases had no gene match. Germline CDR1 DFQATT, CDR2 SNEGSKA (reference sequence). This CDR3 comprises 15 residues. This CDR3 reads CSARRDRGDNSPLHF. Incomplete CDR3 DNA: TGCAGTGCCCGAAGGGACAGGGGGGATAATTCACCC.